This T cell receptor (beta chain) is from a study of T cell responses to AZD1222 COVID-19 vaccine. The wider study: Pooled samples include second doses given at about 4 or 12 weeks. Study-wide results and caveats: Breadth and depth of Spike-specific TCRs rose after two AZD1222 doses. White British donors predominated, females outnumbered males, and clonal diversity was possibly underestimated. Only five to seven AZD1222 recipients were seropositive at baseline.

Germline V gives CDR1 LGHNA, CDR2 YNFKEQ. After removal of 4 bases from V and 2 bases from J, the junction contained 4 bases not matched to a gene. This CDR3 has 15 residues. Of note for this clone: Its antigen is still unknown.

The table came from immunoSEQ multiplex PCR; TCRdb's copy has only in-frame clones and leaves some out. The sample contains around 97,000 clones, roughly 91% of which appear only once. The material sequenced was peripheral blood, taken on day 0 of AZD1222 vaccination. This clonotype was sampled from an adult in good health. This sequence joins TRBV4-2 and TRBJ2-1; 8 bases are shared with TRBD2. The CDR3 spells CASSRSGTTYNEQFF. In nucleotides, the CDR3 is TGTGCCAGCAGCCGTAGCGGGACCACCTACAATGAGCAGTTCTTC.